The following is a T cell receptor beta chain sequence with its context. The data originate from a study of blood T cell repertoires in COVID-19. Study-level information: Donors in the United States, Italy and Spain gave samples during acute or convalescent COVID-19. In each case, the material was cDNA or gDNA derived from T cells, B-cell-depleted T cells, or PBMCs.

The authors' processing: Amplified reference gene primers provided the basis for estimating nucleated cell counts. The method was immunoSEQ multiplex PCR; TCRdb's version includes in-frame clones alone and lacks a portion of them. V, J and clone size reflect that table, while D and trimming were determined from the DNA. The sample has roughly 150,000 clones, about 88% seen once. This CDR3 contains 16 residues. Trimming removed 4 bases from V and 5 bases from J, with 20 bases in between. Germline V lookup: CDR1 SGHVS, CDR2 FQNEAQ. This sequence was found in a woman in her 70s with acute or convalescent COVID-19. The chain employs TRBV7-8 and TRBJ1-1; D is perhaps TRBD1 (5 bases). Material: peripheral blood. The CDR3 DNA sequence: TGTGCCAGCAGCTACGGCTTTCTTCTGGGGGGAACTGAAGCTTTCTTT. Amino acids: CASSYGFLLGGTEAFF.